Listed here are 17 T cell receptor beta chains from one sample, sequenced in a study of T cell repertoires in cytomegalovirus infection. No cognate antigen is known for these TCRs. TCRdb re-analysed the reads in MiXCR, keeping a single row per CDR3 protein. Here the sample spans approximately 70,000 distinct CDR3 sequences, 20% being singletons. This specimen consisted of CD8+ T cells from cultured PBMCs, obtained from culture after CMV antigen stimulation. Source of these receptors: a human donor in good health (CMV status not recorded). Some clones in this sample may be carry-over from other donors' samples.

The chain has TRBV7-8 and TRBJ1-1; possibly TRBD1 for D (5 bases). This CDR3 region has 16 residues. Per the germline V gene, CDR1 is SGHVS and CDR2 is FQNEAQ. Trimming pared 1 base from V and 1 base from J, leaving 13 bases between. The CDR3 nucleotides read TGTGCCAGCAGCTTAGAGGCAGTGGGGCAGAACACTGAAGCTTTCTTT. This codes for CASSLEAVGQNTEAFF.

This clonotype was counted at least ten times. This rearrangement joins TRBV7-2 to TRBJ1-4; possibly TRBD1 for D (5 bases). V was clipped by 5 bases and J by 6 bases, with 10 bases between them. This CDR3 contains 13 residues. Germline CDR1 reads SGHTA; CDR2 reads FQGNSA. This CDR3 is CASSPGGDEKLFF. In DNA form, the CDR3 reads TGTGCCAGCAGCCCGGGAGGGGATGAAAAACTGTTTTTT.

J is TRBJ1-3 and V is TRBV7-2; D perhaps matches TRBD1 (5 bases). Germline V gene lookup returns CDR1 SGHTA and CDR2 FQGNSA. V was clipped by 2 bases and J by 0 bases, with 14 bases between them. This CDR3 contains 17 residues. CDR3 bases: TGTGCCAGCAGCTTAAATCCCAGGGAGAGCTCTGGAAACACCATATATTTT. Amino acids: CASSLNPRESSGNTIYF.

This chain connects TRBV7-9 to TRBJ2-7, with D uncertain. Germline V gene sequence: CDR1 SEHNR, CDR2 FQNEAQ (reference sequence). Trimming left V 1 base short and J 1 base short, with 8 bases between. This CDR3 contains 14 residues. The CDR3 region has the DNA TGTGCCAGCAGCTTAGACTACGGGTCCTACGAGCAGTACTTC. Protein product: CASSLDYGSYEQYF.

This chain joins TRBV6-5 and TRBJ2-1, with a weak D call TRBD2 (6 bases). CDR3 size: 15 residues. Trimming shortened V by 5 bases and J by 5 bases, and 16 bases separated the two germline ends. The germline V gene encodes CDR1 MNHEY and CDR2 SVGAGI. The CDR3 is CASSPSGRIDNEQFF. The CDR3 nucleotides read TGTGCCAGCAGTCCGTCGGGGAGGATAGACAATGAGCAGTTCTTC.

The chain employs TRBV7-9 and TRBJ2-7, with 7 nucleotides matching TRBD2. Germline V gives CDR1 SEHNR, CDR2 FQNEAQ (reference sequence). The J segment lost 2 bases and the V segment lost 3 bases, leaving 10 bases of the junction unmatched. This CDR3 has 16 residues. In DNA, the CDR3 is TGTGCCAGCAGCTTTCTAGGACTAGGCTTCCCCTACGAGCAGTACTTC. It translates to CASSFLGLGFPYEQYF.

This chain uses TRBV7-8 with TRBJ1-1; 7 positions agree with TRBD1. The V gene end was trimmed by 5 bases and the J gene end by 14 bases; junction bases not matched to a gene: 8. Germline V gene sequence: CDR1 SGHVS, CDR2 FQNEAQ. The CDR3 has 11 residues. CDR3 bases: TGTGCCAGCAGCACAGACAGGGCAGAGTTCTTT. Translation gives CASSTDRAEFF.

This clonotype has only a few counts. The chain has TRBV7-6 and TRBJ2-5; no definite D call. The germline V gene has CDR1 SGHVS and CDR2 FNYEAQ. The CDR3 loop spans 12 amino acids. Deletions cut 0 bases from V and 5 bases from J, with 4 bases between. CDR3 amino acids: CASSLAGETQYF. CDR3 coding DNA: TGTGCCAGCAGCTTAGCCGGGGAGACCCAGTACTTC.

This clonotype was seen a few times. The CDR3 here is CAISELWDSNQPQHF. The CDR3, as DNA: TGTGCCATCAGTGAGTTGTGGGACAGCAATCAGCCCCAGCATTTT. The chain carries TRBV10-3 and TRBJ1-5, with D maybe TRBD1 (5 bases). In germline, CDR1 is ENHRY, CDR2 SYGVKD. The CDR3 spans 15 residues. The V gene lost 1 base and the J gene lost 1 base, with 8 bases spanning the gap.

V gene TRBV7-9 combines with J gene TRBJ1-1; unclear D gene. Trimming stripped 5 bases from V and 6 bases from J, with 10 bases between. Germline CDR1 and CDR2: SEHNR and FQNEAQ (reference sequence). The length of the CDR3 is 12 residues. CDR3: CASSPPGAEAFF. DNA of the CDR3: TGTGCCAGCAGCCCCCCTGGGGCTGAAGCTTTCTTT.

V is TRBV30 and J is TRBJ1-1; D is ambiguous. Trimming pared 1 base from V and 11 bases from J, leaving 17 bases between. The CDR3 is 13 amino acids. Germline CDR1 GTSNPN, CDR2 SVGIG (reference sequence). The CDR3 spells CAWSDPRWGWAFF. CDR3 DNA sequence: TGTGCCTGGAGTGACCCTCGATGGGGATGGGCTTTCTTT.

This clonotype was observed a handful of times. The chain is built from TRBV7-2 and TRBJ2-7, with a tentative D call TRBD1 (6 bases). V was clipped by 3 bases and J by 3 bases, with 18 bases between them. CDR3 length equals 16 residues. Germline-derived CDR1 and CDR2 are SGHTA and FQGNSA. Here the CDR3 reads CASSLPQQGYVYEQYF. The CDR3 nucleotides are TGTGCCAGCAGCTTGCCTCAGCAGGGGTACGTCTACGAGCAGTACTTC.

The CDR3 region has the DNA TGTGCCAGCAGCCCCCCGGGCAGGGGAAAGACCCAGTACTTC. It encodes CASSPPGRGKTQYF. V is TRBV7-2 and J is TRBJ2-5; the D gene is possibly TRBD1 (6 bases). The germline CDR1 and CDR2 sequences are SGHTA and FQGNSA. The CDR3 has 14 residues. The ends were cut back, 5 bases at V and 6 bases at J, with 16 bases in the middle.

J is TRBJ2-7 and V is TRBV6-1; no clear D. The CDR3 contains 10 residues. V shed 10 bases and J shed 1 base, with 5 bases lying between them. Looked up from germline, CDR1 is MNHNS and CDR2 is SASEGT. CDR3 amino acids: CATLSYEQYF. DNA for the CDR3: TGTGCCACCTTATCCTACGAGCAGTACTTC.

This clonotype was seen more than once but under ten times. This chain uses TRBV7-2 with TRBJ2-5; 12 bases line up with TRBD2. V lost 4 bases and J lost 1; bases outside the gene matches: 10. CDR1 is SGHTA and CDR2 is FQGNSA in the germline V gene. CDR3 size: 18 residues. CDR3 amino acids: CASSSRLAGEHSQETQYF. The CDR3, as DNA: TGTGCCAGCAGCTCCCGACTAGCGGGGGAGCACTCCCAAGAGACCCAGTACTTC.

This clonotype was counted a few times. The chain joins TRBV7-9 to TRBJ2-3; no clear D gene. The germline gives CDR1 SEHNR, CDR2 FQNEAQ (reference sequence). Deletions cut 5 bases from V and 10 bases from J, with 19 bases between. The CDR3 has 14 residues. The CDR3 bases are TGTGCCAGCAGCGTATCCTGGGAATGGCACGCGCAGTATTTT. Translated: CASSVSWEWHAQYF.

J is TRBJ2-5 and V is TRBV2, with D tentatively TRBD1 or TRBD2 (6 bases each). The V end lost 6 bases, the J end lost 2 bases, and 13 bases lay between the germline ends. Germline V CDR1 and CDR2: SNHLY, FYNNEI. The CDR3 loop spans 14 amino acids. CDR3 sequence (DNA): TGTGCCAGCAGGAATGGAGGGGGACAAGAGACCCAGTACTTC. Translating gives CASRNGGGQETQYF.